This TCR beta chain was identified in a study of shared clonotypes between healthy human individuals. The investigators split CD4+ cells into a CD45RA+ naive subset and a CD45RA-negative memory subset. Between the trimmed V and J ends, which lost 0 bases and 5 bases, there was a span of 10 bases. The CDR3 length is 14 residues. The germline V gene encodes CDR1 KGHSH and CDR2 LQKENI. Measured with immunoSEQ multiplex PCR; TCRdb has only the in-frame clones, and not every one. The sample comprises millions of clones, 93% of which are singletons, and about 0.39% rests with the top ten. The clonotype was recovered from a young man in good health. Some clones in this sample may be carry-over from other donors' samples. The V and J genes are TRBV18 and TRBJ2-5; D gene uncertain. Sequenced material: naive CD4+ T cells from PBMCs. Subset given: CD45RA+ positively selected. The CDR3 loop reads CASSPPSRAETQYF. The CDR3 region has the DNA TGTGCCAGCTCACCACCGTCCCGGGCGGAGACCCAGTACTTC.